The T cell receptor (beta chain) under discussion was sequenced for a study of shared clonotypes between healthy human individuals. The authors distributed each subset's genomic DNA evenly over several immunoSEQ plates. Sequenced by immunoSEQ multiplex PCR; TCRdb stores in-frame clones only, minus some. Here the sample spans more than 2 million clones, approximately 95% being singletons. V lost 3 bases to trimming and J lost 9 bases, with 23 bases between them. Germline-derived CDR1 and CDR2 are MDHEN and SYDVKM. This CDR3 is built from 16 residues. Sample: naive CD4+ T cells sorted from blood. Sample subset: CD45RA+ positively selected. The genes are TRBV28 and TRBJ2-5; tentatively, D is TRBD2 (5 bases). The receptor's source is a young man in good health. CDR3 in amino acids: CASSFVLRAGSWAQYF. The CDR3 nucleotides are TGTGCCAGCAGTTTCGTGTTGAGGGCCGGATCGTGGGCCCAGTACTTC.